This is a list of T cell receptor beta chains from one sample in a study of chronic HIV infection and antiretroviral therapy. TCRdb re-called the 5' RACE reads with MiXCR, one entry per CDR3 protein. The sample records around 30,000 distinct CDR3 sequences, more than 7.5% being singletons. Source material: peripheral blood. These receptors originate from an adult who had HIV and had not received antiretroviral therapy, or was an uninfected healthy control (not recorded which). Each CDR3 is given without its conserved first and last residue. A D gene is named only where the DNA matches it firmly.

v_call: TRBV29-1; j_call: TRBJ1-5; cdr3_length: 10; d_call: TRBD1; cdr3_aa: SAQGDHQPQH
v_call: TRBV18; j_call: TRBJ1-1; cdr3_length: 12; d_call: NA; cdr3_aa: ASSPRREGTEAF
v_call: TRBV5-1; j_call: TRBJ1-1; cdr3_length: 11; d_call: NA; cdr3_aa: ASSQQGFTEAF
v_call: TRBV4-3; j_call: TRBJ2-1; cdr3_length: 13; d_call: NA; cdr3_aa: ASSQAGGGYNEQF
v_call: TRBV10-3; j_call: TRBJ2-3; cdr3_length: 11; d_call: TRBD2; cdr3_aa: AISGGGTDTQY
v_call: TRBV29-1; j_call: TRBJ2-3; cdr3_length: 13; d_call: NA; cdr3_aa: SVERVTGGTDTQY
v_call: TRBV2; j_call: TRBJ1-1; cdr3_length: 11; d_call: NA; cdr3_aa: ASRARWNTEAF
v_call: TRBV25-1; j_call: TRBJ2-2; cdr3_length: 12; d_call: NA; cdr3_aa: ASSEVRESGELF
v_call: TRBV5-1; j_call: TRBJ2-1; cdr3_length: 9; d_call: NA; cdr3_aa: ASSYGAGMF
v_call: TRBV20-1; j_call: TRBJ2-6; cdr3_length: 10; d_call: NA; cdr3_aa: SVQGGANVLT
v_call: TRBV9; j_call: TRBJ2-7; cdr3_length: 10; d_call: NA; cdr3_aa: ASSASGQEQY
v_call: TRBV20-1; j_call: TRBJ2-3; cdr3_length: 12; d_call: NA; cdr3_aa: SARDSGITDTQY
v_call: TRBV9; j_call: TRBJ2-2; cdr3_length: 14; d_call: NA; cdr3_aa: ASSVGGSSNTGELF
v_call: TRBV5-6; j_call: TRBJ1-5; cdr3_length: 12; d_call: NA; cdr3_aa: ASSLGRGTQPQH
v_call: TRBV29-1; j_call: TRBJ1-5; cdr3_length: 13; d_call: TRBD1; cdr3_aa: SVKQSGTGDQPQH
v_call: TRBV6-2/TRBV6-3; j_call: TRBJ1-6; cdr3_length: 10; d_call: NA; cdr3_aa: ASTERSSPLH
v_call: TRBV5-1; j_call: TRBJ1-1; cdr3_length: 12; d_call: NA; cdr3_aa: ASSLFQQNTEAF
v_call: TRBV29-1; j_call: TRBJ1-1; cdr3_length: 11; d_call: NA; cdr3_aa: SVCRQTNTEAF
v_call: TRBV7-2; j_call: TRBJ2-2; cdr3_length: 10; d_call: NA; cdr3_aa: ASSEFTGELF
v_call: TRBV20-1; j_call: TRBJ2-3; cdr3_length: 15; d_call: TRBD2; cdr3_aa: SARRPGLAGGTDTQY
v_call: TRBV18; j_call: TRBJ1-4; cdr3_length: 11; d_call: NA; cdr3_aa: ASSPLQGEKLF
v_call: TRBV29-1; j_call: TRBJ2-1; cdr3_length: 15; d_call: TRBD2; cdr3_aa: SVEWPLAREGPDEQF
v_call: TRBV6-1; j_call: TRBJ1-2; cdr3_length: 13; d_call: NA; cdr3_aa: ASSGGTESNYGYT
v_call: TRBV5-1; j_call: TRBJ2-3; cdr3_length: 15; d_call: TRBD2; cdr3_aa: ASSLPTSGGVSDTQY